This T cell receptor beta chain emerged from a study of cytomegalovirus exposure and HLA in healthy donors. Primers included in the PCR were 60 Vbeta and 13 Jbeta primers. Produced via immunoSEQ multiplex PCR; TCRdb's table is partial and in-frame only. The repertoire holds some 140,000 clones, around 80% seen once, with about 13% in the top ten. The CDR3 extends over 16 amino acids. V lost 5 bases, J lost 3 bases, and 10 bases stayed unmatched. CDR1 and CDR2 from the germline V gene are SGHTA and FQGNSA. The chain couples TRBV7-2 to TRBJ2-1; TRBD2 agrees at 7 bases. The TCR was taken from a young man in good health and CMV-seropositive. Sequenced: PBMCs. CDR3 region: CASSAASGGVYNEQFF. Here the CDR3 DNA reads TGTGCCAGCAGCGCTGCGTCGGGAGGAGTCTACAATGAGCAGTTCTTC.